Here is one T cell receptor (beta chain) with its context. What antigen it recognizes has not been identified. One base away there is no much larger clone; base qualities are not given. The data stem from a study of cytomegalovirus exposure and HLA in healthy donors (dated by TCRdb to 2016 to 2017). Study-wide context: An earlier analysis of several hundred of the donors reported roughly 300 Gb of sequence data and 117 million unique TCR beta sequences from about 200 million T cells. Roughly 5 DR-DQ haplotypes were handled as single units for association and clustering, since linkage in the cohort was strong. Among 350 to 400 genotyped donors of the cohort, an average of roughly 240,000 unique TCR beta nucleotide sequences were sequenced per donor, around 18% of them non-productive. All discovery cohort repertoires had been generated using a single sequencing platform. Donor age, sex, ethnicity and CMV serostatus were compiled together with the repertoire data. A later genetic analysis took genome-wide SNP genotypes for about 65% of the roughly 670 donors and used that subset as a discovery cohort. Class I and class II HLA loci were covered by the typing at four-digit resolution. An early release covering approximately 600 HLA-typed donors comprised approximately 290 gigabases of sequencing data and around 80 million unique TCR sequences. Rather than using new phenotypic data, the later analysis identified candidate immune exposures from TCR beta sequences and from how often those sequences occurred across donors. The number of typed donors differed by locus: roughly 629-630 for A, B, C, DRB1 and DQB1; approximately 530 for DQA1; about 600 for DPA1; and some 430 for DPB1. A separate validation cohort of over a hundred different subjects was used in addition to the approximately 670-subject first cohort. A later analysis re-analyzed previously published TCR beta repertoires from 500 to 700 donors and added high-resolution HLA genotyping to study TCR occurrence patterns. The study was designed to test whether signatures of past pathogen exposure could be identified by cataloging public T cell receptors. The T cell repertoires of some 700 subjects were profiled by immunosequencing and related to cytomegalovirus serostatus. An earlier analysis of more than 450 of the donors used high-throughput TCR beta sequencing to judge whether each TCR beta V gene segment behaved as functional or pseudogenic. To predict cytomegalovirus infection status, the study combined high-throughput TCR immunosequencing, statistical association of individual TCRs with disease status, and machine learning. Of the 300 to 500 genotyped donors, more than 75% were placed in the genetic ancestry cluster associated with self-reported Caucasian donors. What the study reported, not specific to this receptor: A total of about 180 TCR beta chains were listed by the study as associated with cytomegalovirus. In a later analysis, HLA-associated TCR beta chains showed more clonal expansion and lower generation probabilities than non-associated chains that were equally common. According to a later analysis, TCR association rates differed among HLA loci, with DRB1 alleles showing the most associated TCRs and HLA-C alleles showing the fewest. In a later analysis, several top co-occurrence clusters were reported to appear linked to parvovirus B19, influenza, CMV and Epstein-Barr virus. According to a later genetic analysis, donors in an Asian-associated ancestry cluster had fewer N-insertions in productive TCRs than the approximately 630-donor mean. A later analysis associated 16,951 TCR beta sequences with specific HLA alleles at a false discovery rate of 0.05. The classifier was reported to diagnose cytomegalovirus status with high specificity and sensitivity in both the original cohort and the validation cohort. Some IMGT-functional V segments, including TRBV6-2 and TRBV6-3, could not be distinguished by the 87-base-pair reads and were therefore excluded. Broadly in line with IMGT annotations, most TCR beta V segments showed up in productive rearrangements about 87% or about 30% of the time in an earlier analysis of 587 of the donors. An association between a missense DCLRE1C variant and V-gene and J-gene trimming of TCR beta chains was found in a later genetic analysis and replicated in an independent cohort. While some public TCRs were present in many individuals, most TCR sequences turned up only very rarely across donors. It was suggested by the authors that the approach could potentially be generalized to other disease states and immunological phenotypes. In a later analysis, most CMV-associated TCR beta chains were found to appear HLA-restricted, with HLA associations seemingly driven largely by CMV exposure. In vitro tests confirmed that a few of the cytomegalovirus-associated TCR beta chains recognize cytomegalovirus antigens. Presence/absence analyses assumed roughly uniform sequencing depth across donors, an assumption that may not hold. Linkage disequilibrium might explain the correlated functional status among segregating V segments, but an unknown experimental factor could not be ruled out. About 15 rarely observed V segments, including chromosome 9 orphons, were excluded from the earlier analysis of approximately 500 of the donors because counts were too low. A group of highly shared sequence variants was considered likely to be a technical artifact of the sequencing pipeline. A further reported finding was that TCR beta sequences accurately predicted the HLA-A and HLA-B alleles for most subjects in the first cohort. Only TCR beta chains were sequenced in this cohort, and the absence of alpha or paired-chain data limited detectable features. Because HLA typing was unavailable for some donors at each locus, only the typed subset was used in association tests. For the cohort, immune exposure information was limited to CMV serostatus. When HLA alleles, especially DR and DQ, strongly co-occurred, TCR associations were difficult to assign to individual alleles.

The cohort consisted of 670 or so healthy bone marrow donors. At the time of sampling, all cohort members were nominally healthy, though unrecorded immune exposures were likely present. The donor was CMV seronegative and belonged to the group of 320 or so seronegative cohort members. A peripheral blood sample was provided by each donor, and peripheral blood mononuclear cells were used for TCR beta sequencing. The Qiagen DNeasy Blood Extraction Kit was used to extract genomic DNA from the blood cell samples. Trimmed from V: 4 bases; trimmed from J: 4 bases; junction bases lacking a gene match: 12. The germline V gene (reference sequence) sets CDR1 to MNHEY and CDR2 to SMNVEV. Measured from the cysteine to the phenylalanine, the CDR3 is 16 residues long. Of the read, only the CDR3 DNA is kept; its 48 bases are in frame from base 1. Libraries were prepared through the immunoSEQ multiplex PCR assay. For the multiplex PCR, a mixture combining 60 forward primers for TCR Vbeta segments and 13 reverse primers for TCR Jbeta segments was used. The CDR3 region of rearranged TCR beta genes was amplified from genomic DNA by a multiplex PCR assay. On the Illumina HiSeq System, the amplified TCR beta libraries were sequenced as 87-base-pair reads. The authors' pipeline ran thus. A later analysis tallied approximately 87 million unique TCR beta chains across the 666 repertoires, and around 10 million of those chains were shared by two or more donors. Raw reads were error-corrected and collapsed into unique sequences with a nearest-neighbor algorithm that merged closely related sequences to remove PCR and sequencing errors. CDR3 sequences were aligned to IMGT reference sequences to assign V, D and J gene segments. For a sequence to be retained, a match of at least six nucleotides to both a V gene segment and a J gene segment was required. Rearrangements were called productive when the CDR3 lacked stop codons and stayed in frame with V and J; all others were non-productive. CDR3 was defined according to IMGT convention as the region running from the second conserved V-encoded cysteine to the conserved J-encoded phenylalanine. The earlier analysis of about 610 of the donors excluded sequences that lacked an unambiguous match to a single V gene segment. In an earlier analysis of several hundred of the donors, V segments were called functional above 56.7% productive rearrangements and were called segregating when the between-donor standard deviation exceeded 5%. A statistical classification framework was developed to diagnose cytomegalovirus status using the catalog of TCR beta chain sequences. In a later analysis, TCR nucleotide sequences were compared against IMGT/GENE-DB human TR gene sequences so that V and J genes could be assigned. A later analysis assigned CDR3 sequences and most-parsimonious VDJ recombination scenarios with the TCRdist pipeline. In a later analysis, each TCR beta chain was defined by its CDR3 amino acid sequence together with its V-gene family, and reads lacking a unique V-gene family were excluded. To address suspected cross-contamination and a sequencing artifact, a later analysis removed approximately 600 highly shared, low-generation-probability nucleotide sequences. For each public chain, a later analysis derived a clonal expansion index from normalized ranks of inferred template counts within each repertoire. Generation probabilities in a later analysis came from a VDJ recombination model fitted to out-of-frame rearrangements, and those results were checked against IGoR. A later analysis scored TCR-TCR, TCR-HLA and TCR-CMV co-occurrence with hypergeometric tests, applying a repertoire-size bias correction to TCR pairs. In a later analysis, false discovery rates were estimated by permuting HLA or CMV assignments 20 times. In a later analysis, co-occurring TCRs were grouped using DBSCAN, with TCRdist sequence similarity added in when clustering inside HLA-allele-positive subsets. For co-occurrence clustering, repertoires with fewer than 30,000 or more than 120,000 public chains were excluded, along with a handful of repertoires with anomalous nucleotide sharing. TCRdb holds this immuneACCESS table with in-frame rearrangements only. Some clones are missing; in checked studies, unresolved V genes explain under half, and the rest has no known cause. V and J calls and clone size are as listed in that table; D and trimming were resolved from the DNA. The sample profile shows 95,000 to 150,000 clones; about 81% of them were found once. Around 1.9% of the sample goes to the ten largest clones.

The rearrangement combines TRBV27 with TRBJ2-7, and 8 junction bases match TRBD1. The receptor was isolated from a man aged 35 to 55 in good health and CMV-seronegative. Sequencing used PBMCs. The DNA reads as follows: TGTGCCAGCAGTTACTACGCCGGGACAGGTCCTTACGAGCAGTACTTC. Translated, it reads CASSYYAGTGPYEQYF.